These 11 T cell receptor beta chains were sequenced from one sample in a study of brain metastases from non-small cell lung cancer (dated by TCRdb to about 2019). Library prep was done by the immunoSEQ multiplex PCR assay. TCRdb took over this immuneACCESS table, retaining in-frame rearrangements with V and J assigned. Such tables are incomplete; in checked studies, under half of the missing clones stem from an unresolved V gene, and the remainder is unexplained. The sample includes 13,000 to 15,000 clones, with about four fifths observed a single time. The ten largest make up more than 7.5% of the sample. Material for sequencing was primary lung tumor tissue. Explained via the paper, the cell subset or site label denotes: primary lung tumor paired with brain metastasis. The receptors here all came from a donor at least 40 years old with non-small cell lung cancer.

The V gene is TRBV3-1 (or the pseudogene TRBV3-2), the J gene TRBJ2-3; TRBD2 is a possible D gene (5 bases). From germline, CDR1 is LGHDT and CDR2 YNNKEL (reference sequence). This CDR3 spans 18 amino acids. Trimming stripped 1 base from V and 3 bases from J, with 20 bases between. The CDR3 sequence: CASSQVGAGPNGTDTQYF. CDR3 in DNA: TGTGCCAGCAGCCAAGTGGGAGCAGGACCCAATGGTACAGATACGCAGTATTTT.

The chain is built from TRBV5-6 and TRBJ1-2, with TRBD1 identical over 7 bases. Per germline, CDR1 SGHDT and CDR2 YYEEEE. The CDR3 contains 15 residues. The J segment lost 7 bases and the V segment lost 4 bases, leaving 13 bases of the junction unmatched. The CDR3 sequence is CASSRPSRGEGGYTF. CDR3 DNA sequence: TGTGCCAGCAGCAGACCGTCCAGGGGGGAAGGTGGCTACACCTTC.

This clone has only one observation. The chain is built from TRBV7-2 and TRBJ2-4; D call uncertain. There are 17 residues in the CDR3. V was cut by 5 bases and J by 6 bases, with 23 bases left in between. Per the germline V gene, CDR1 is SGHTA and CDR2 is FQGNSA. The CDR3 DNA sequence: TGTGCCAGCAGCGGCGCTGCAAGGGTACTTATGGTAAACATTCAGTACTTC. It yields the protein CASSGAARVLMVNIQYF.

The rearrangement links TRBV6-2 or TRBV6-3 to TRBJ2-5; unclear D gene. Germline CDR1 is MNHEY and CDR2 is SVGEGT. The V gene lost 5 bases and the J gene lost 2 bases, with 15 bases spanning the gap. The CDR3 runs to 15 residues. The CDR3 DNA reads TGTGCCAGCAGTCCCGGGCTTTTCGGGCAAGAGACCCAGTACTTC. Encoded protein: CASSPGLFGQETQYF.

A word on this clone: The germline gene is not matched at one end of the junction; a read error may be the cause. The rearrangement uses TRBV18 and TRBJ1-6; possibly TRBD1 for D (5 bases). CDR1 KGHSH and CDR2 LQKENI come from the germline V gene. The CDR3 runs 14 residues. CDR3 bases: TGTGCCAGCTCACCGGGGGGGGATAACTCACCCCTCCACTTT. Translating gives CASSPGGDNSPLHF.

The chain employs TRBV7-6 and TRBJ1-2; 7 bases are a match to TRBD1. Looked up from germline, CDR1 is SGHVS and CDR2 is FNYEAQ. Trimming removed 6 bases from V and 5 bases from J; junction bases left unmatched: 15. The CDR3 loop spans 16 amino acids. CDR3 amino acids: CASSSQGPPKNYGYTF. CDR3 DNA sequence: TGTGCCAGCAGTTCACAGGGGCCCCCTAAGAATTATGGCTACACCTTC.

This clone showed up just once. The CDR3 here is CASSPTPYNEQFF. CDR3 in DNA: TGTGCCAGCAGCCCAACTCCCTACAATGAGCAGTTCTTC. V usage is TRBV12-3 or TRBV12-4 and J usage is TRBJ2-1; D remains ambiguous. V was pared by 6 bases and J by 2 bases, with 8 bases between. CDR3 length equals 13 residues.

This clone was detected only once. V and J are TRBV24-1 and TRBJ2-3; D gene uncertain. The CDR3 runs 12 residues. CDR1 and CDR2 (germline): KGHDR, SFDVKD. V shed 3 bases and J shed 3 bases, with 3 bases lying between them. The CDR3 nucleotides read TGTGCCACCAGTGATCAGACAGATACGCAGTATTTT. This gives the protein CATSDQTDTQYF.

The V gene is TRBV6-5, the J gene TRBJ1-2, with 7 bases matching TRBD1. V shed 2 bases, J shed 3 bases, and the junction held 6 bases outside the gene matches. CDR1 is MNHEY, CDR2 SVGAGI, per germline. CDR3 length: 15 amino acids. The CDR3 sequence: CASSYVGQDYYGYTF. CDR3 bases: TGTGCCAGCAGTTACGTTGGACAGGATTACTATGGCTACACCTTC.

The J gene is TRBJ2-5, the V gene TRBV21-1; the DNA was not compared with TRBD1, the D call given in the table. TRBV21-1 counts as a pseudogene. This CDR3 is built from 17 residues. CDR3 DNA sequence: TGTGCCAGCAAGTGCTTGGGACAGGGGACTTCCCAAGAGACCCAGTACTTC. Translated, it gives CASKCLGQGTSQETQYF.

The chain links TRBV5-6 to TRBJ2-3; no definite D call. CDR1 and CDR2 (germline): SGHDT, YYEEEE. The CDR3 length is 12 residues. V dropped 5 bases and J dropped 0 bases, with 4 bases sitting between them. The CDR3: CASRQSTDTQYF. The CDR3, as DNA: TGTGCCAGCAGGCAGAGCACAGATACGCAGTATTTT.